The subject of this entry is one T cell receptor (beta chain). As yet, its antigen is unknown. In germline, CDR1 is ENHRY, CDR2 SYGVKD. This CDR3 is built from 13 residues. V dropped 5 bases and J dropped 10; count of bases not matched to a gene: 8. Alongside a J-beta primer mix, a sample-barcoded 5' primer served in a second PCR lasting 7 to 11 cycles. Through a template-switch adaptor with 12 random nucleotides, each cDNA molecule received a tag. Each sample provided no less than 2.5 million CDR3-containing paired-end reads. One entry per CDR3 protein results from TCRdb running MiXCR on the 5' RACE reads. Here the sample spans about 830,000 distinct CDR3 sequences, 58% being singletons. This sample is drawn from a study of blood T cells in healthy people across ages. Study results and limitations: Any changes in expanded clonotypes were possibly confounded, as donor CMV status remained unknown. TCR beta diversity was tightly associated with the proportion of naive T cells.

This sequence joins TRBV10-3 and TRBJ1-3, with TRBD1 identical over 7 bases. This receptor was identified in a man aged 25-45 years in good health. The sample was blood. CDR3 in amino acids: CAISIDRVSTIYF. The DNA of the CDR3 is TGTGCCATCAGTATAGACAGGGTATCGACCATATATTTT.